This T cell receptor (beta chain) was profiled in a study of T cell clones after liver transplantation. Study context: Third-party-reactive TCRbeta sequences from pre-transplant mixed lymphocyte reactions served as antigen-independent comparators.

Clones were read by immunoSEQ multiplex PCR, and TCRdb kept only the in-frame ones, dropping some. The table lists roughly 65,000 clones, more than 85% of them singletons. The TCR was taken from a human patient who received a liver transplant. Some T cells may be supplied by the graft donor. The material sequenced was CD4+ T cells from blood, taken roughly 26 months after liver transplant.

The CDR3 DNA reads TGCGCCAGCAGCTTAAGACAGGGGGAAGAGACCCAGTACTTC. Its translation is CASSLRQGEETQYF. The chain joins TRBV5-1 to TRBJ2-5, with 9 bases aligning to TRBD1. The CDR3 is 14 residues long. Trimming removed 2 bases from V and 3 bases from J; junction bases left unmatched: 2. Germline V gene lookup returns CDR1 SGHRS and CDR2 YFSETQ.